These T cell receptor beta chains were read from a single sample in a study of T cells in localized non-small cell lung cancer. Method: immunoSEQ multiplex PCR; TCRdb's copy keeps in-frame clones and lacks some. The sample includes about 18,000 clones, around 90% of them seen just once. The specimen comprised peripheral blood, sampled before any cancer treatment. Receptors were obtained from a woman aged 35 to 70 with stage I lung adenocarcinoma. CDR3s include the opening cysteine and the closing phenylalanine or tryptophan. D genes are given only for firm matches. Some rows mark clone size as missing; the rest say once, few, many or name a class of expanded clone.

V gene: TRBV5-1
J gene: TRBJ1-2
clone size: -
D gene: TRBD1
CDR3 protein: CASSLGTGYGYTF
CDR3 DNA: TGCGCCAGCAGCTTGGGGACAGGGTATGGCTACACCTTC

V gene: TRBV5-1
J gene: TRBJ1-6
clone size: -
D gene: TRBD1
CDR3 protein: CASRQGGDSPLHF
CDR3 DNA: TGCGCCAGCAGGCAGGGGGGGGATTCACCCCTCCACTTT

V gene: TRBV11-2
J gene: TRBJ2-7
clone size: -
D gene: -
CDR3 protein: CASRLLGLGQYF
CDR3 DNA: TGTGCCAGCAGGTTACTGGGCCTTGGGCAGTACTTC

V gene: TRBV5-4
J gene: TRBJ2-2
clone size: -
D gene: -
CDR3 protein: CASSFLDGELFF
CDR3 DNA: TGTGCCAGCAGCTTCCTAGACGGGGAGCTGTTTTTT

V gene: TRBV11-2
J gene: TRBJ2-1
clone size: -
D gene: TRBD2
CDR3 protein: CASSYGTSGRDEQFF
CDR3 DNA: TGTGCCAGCAGTTACGGGACTAGCGGGAGGGATGAGCAGTTCTTC

V gene: TRBV6-1
J gene: TRBJ2-7
clone size: once
D gene: -
CDR3 protein: CASREGTAREQYF
CDR3 DNA: TGTGCCAGCAGGGAGGGGACAGCGAGGGAGCAGTACTTC

V gene: TRBV5-1
J gene: TRBJ2-2
clone size: -
D gene: TRBD1
CDR3 protein: CASSWTGERANTGELFF
CDR3 DNA: TGCGCCAGCAGCTGGACAGGGGAAAGAGCGAACACCGGGGAGCTGTTTTTT

V gene: TRBV5-1
J gene: TRBJ2-1
clone size: -
D gene: TRBD2
CDR3 protein: CASSLSGRPSSYNEQFF
CDR3 DNA: TGCGCCAGCAGCTTAAGCGGGAGGCCGAGCTCCTACAATGAGCAGTTCTTC

V gene: TRBV19
J gene: TRBJ1-5
clone size: -
D gene: TRBD1
CDR3 protein: CASSATGGGQPQHF
CDR3 DNA: TGTGCCAGTAGTGCCACAGGGGGAGGTCAGCCCCAGCATTTT

V gene: TRBV27
J gene: TRBJ1-2
clone size: -
D gene: TRBD1
CDR3 protein: CASRHVTGANYGYTF
CDR3 DNA: TGTGCCAGCAGGCACGTGACAGGGGCCAACTATGGCTACACCTTC

V gene: TRBV19
J gene: TRBJ2-1
clone size: -
D gene: TRBD2
CDR3 protein: CASMSRGGGRNEQFF
CDR3 DNA: TGTGCCAGTATGTCGCGGGGGGGCGGGAGGAATGAGCAGTTCTTC